The next 23 T cell receptor beta chains were all read from a single sample in a study of breast tumors, draining lymph nodes, adjacent tissues. Axillary draining lymph nodes of breast cancer patients supplied the node samples. TCRdb recomputed calls from the multiplex PCR reads with MiXCR, one row per CDR3 protein. The sample includes 85,000 to 130,000 distinct CDR3 sequences, 21% seen only once; the top ten take around 1.2%. The specimen was axillary lymph node tissue. These receptors were collected from a female donor with breast cancer. Some clones in this sample may be carry-over from other donors' samples.

This clonotype was recorded at least ten times. This chain links TRBV13 with TRBJ2-5, with 9 bases that match TRBD2. CDR3 size: 16 residues. Germline CDR1 reads PRHDT; CDR2 reads FYEKMQ (reference sequence). V lost 4 bases to trimming and J lost 5 bases; unmatched junction nucleotides: 11. The CDR3 sequence is CASSSAGGRAWETQYF. In DNA form, the CDR3 reads TGTGCCAGCAGCTCCGCGGGGGGGAGGGCCTGGGAGACCCAGTACTTC.

This clonotype was seen at least ten times. V gene TRBV5-1 combines with J gene TRBJ2-1, with 10 bases matching TRBD2. The germline V gene has CDR1 SGHRS and CDR2 YFSETQ. The CDR3 has 14 residues. The V gene end was trimmed by 4 bases and the J gene end by 9 bases; junction bases not matched to a gene: 7. The CDR3 here is CASSNLAGAGEQFF. CDR3 bases: TGCGCCAGCAGCAACCTAGCGGGAGCGGGTGAGCAGTTCTTC.

This clonotype has at least ten counts. V usage is TRBV10-3 and J usage is TRBJ1-6; 8 positions match TRBD1. CDR1 and CDR2 (germline): ENHRY, SYGVKD. The CDR3 length is 15 residues. J gave up 10 bases and V 0 bases, and 5 bases lay outside the gene matches. CDR3 amino acids: CAISESGTGGSPLHF. DNA of the CDR3: TGTGCCATCAGTGAGTCGGGGACAGGCGGCTCACCCCTCCACTTT.

This clonotype has a handful of counts. The gene calls are TRBV5-4 and TRBJ2-1, with TRBD2 matching 9 bases. The V and J ends lost 3 bases and 8 bases, in that order; junction bases with no gene match: 9. The CDR3 is made up of 15 amino acids. The germline V gene has CDR1 SGHNT and CDR2 YYREEE (reference sequence). CDR3 protein: CASSSGRRGGDEQFF. The CDR3 DNA reads TGTGCCAGCAGCTCCGGACGGCGGGGGGGCGATGAGCAGTTCTTC.

The V and J genes are TRBV28 and TRBJ2-4, with 7 bases matching TRBD1. The CDR3 is 12 amino acids. Germline lookup yields CDR1 MDHEN and CDR2 SYDVKM. V was clipped by 5 bases and J by 8 bases; unmatched bases: 3. The CDR3 DNA reads as TGTGCCAGCAGTGACAGGGTTTACATTCAGTACTTC. Its protein product is CASSDRVYIQYF.

This clonotype was recorded at least ten times. The V and J genes are TRBV29-1 and TRBJ2-1; TRBD2 matches 13 bases. From germline, CDR1 is SQVTM and CDR2 ANQGSEA. With V trimmed by 7 bases and J by 15 bases, 12 bases remained unmatched. The CDR3 runs 13 residues. CDR3 bases: TGCAGCGCCGCGTTAAGACTAGCGGGAGGATGGTTCTTC. Encoded protein: CSAALRLAGGWFF.

This clonotype was found many times. The CDR3 region is CASSPTEGGRAGELFF. In nucleotides, the CDR3 is TGTGCCAGCAGCCCAACGGAGGGCGGTAGGGCCGGGGAGCTGTTTTTT. The genes are TRBV7-8 and TRBJ2-2; a weak D match, TRBD2 (6 bases). CDR3 length: 16 amino acids. Deletions cut 5 bases from V and 6 bases from J, with 19 bases between. CDR1 SGHVS and CDR2 FQNEAQ come from the germline V gene.

This clonotype was seen at least ten times. The rearrangement uses TRBV5-5 and TRBJ2-7, with 8 positions matching TRBD1. This CDR3 spans 18 amino acids. The junction had 17 bases not matched to a gene; V was cut back by 2 bases and J by 4 bases. Germline loops: CDR1 SGHKS, CDR2 YYEKEE (reference sequence). In DNA form, the CDR3 reads TGTGCCAGCAGCTTAGCCCCGATCTATGGACAGGGCTCATACGAGCAGTACTTC. It encodes CASSLAPIYGQGSYEQYF.

This clonotype showed up just a few times. This chain links TRBV10-3 with TRBJ2-7; D is unresolved. This CDR3 region has 15 residues. The V and J ends lost 0 bases and 1 base respectively, with 10 bases between them. CDR1 and CDR2 (germline): ENHRY, SYGVKD. The CDR3 region is CAISESPDQSYEQYF. The CDR3 DNA reads as TGTGCCATCAGTGAGTCGCCGGACCAATCCTACGAGCAGTACTTC.

This clonotype was recorded at least ten times. The CDR3 coding sequence is TGTGCCAGCAGCCAAGAGAGCTTAGCGGGAGGGATCACAGATACGCAGTATTTT. Amino acid sequence: CASSQESLAGGITDTQYF. The V and J genes are TRBV14 and TRBJ2-3; 11 bases are shared with TRBD2. CDR1 and CDR2 from the germline V gene are SGHDN and FVKESK. The length of the CDR3 is 18 residues. V shed 0 bases, J shed 2 bases, and the junction held 7 bases outside the gene matches.

This clonotype came up many times. V gene TRBV15 combines with J gene TRBJ2-1; TRBD1 or TRBD2 may be the D gene (6 bases each). Trimming took off 0 bases at V and 2 bases at J, with 11 bases between the two ends. The V gene's germline CDR1 is LNHNV and CDR2 YYDKDF (reference sequence). The CDR3 loop spans 16 amino acids. Here the CDR3 DNA reads TGTGCCACCAGCAGAGATAGAGGGGGGCCCTACAATGAGCAGTTCTTC. The encoded protein is CATSRDRGGPYNEQFF.

This clonotype was recorded at least ten times. The genes are TRBV7-2 and TRBJ2-7, with 9 nucleotides matching TRBD2. The CDR3 has 14 residues. Looked up from germline, CDR1 is SGHTA and CDR2 is FQGNSA. Losses at the gene ends were 5 bases for V and 3 bases for J; bases not matched to a gene: 5. The CDR3, as DNA: TGTGCCAGCAGCGCTCATAGCGGGAGCTACGAGCAGTACTTC. This sequence encodes CASSAHSGSYEQYF.

This clonotype was observed at least ten times. The genes are TRBV10-3 and TRBJ2-7, with TRBD2 identical over 8 bases. J lost 1 base, V lost 10 bases, and 12 bases had no gene match. CDR1 is ENHRY, CDR2 SYGVKD, per germline. CDR3 size: 15 residues. The CDR3 region is CATTPSAGGSYEQYF. CDR3 coding DNA: TGTGCCACCACCCCATCCGCGGGGGGATCCTACGAGCAGTACTTC.

Concerning this clonotype itself: Possible read error: a much larger clone is one base away. The rearrangement uses TRBV6-1 and TRBJ2-7, with unresolved D. The CDR3 covers 12 residues. Germline CDR1 reads MNHNS; CDR2 reads SASEGT. CDR3 protein: CAGSEWGYEQYF. The CDR3 nucleotides read TGTGCCGGCAGTGAATGGGGTTACGAGCAGTACTTC.

There are many counts of this clonotype. The chain has TRBV11-3 and TRBJ2-1; D is possibly TRBD2 (5 bases). The germline V gene has CDR1 SGHNT and CDR2 YENEEA. The length of the CDR3 is 13 residues. The V and J ends lost 3 bases and 8 bases respectively, with 11 bases between them. The CDR3 loop is CASSLGFGDEQFF. The CDR3 nucleotides are TGTGCCAGCAGCTTGGGTTTCGGGGATGAGCAGTTCTTC.

Regarding this clonotype: It may be a read error: a sequence one base away is much more abundant. The J gene is TRBJ2-7, the V gene TRBV5-1, with 8 bases that match TRBD2. The CDR3 runs 16 residues. Looked up from germline, CDR1 is SGHRS and CDR2 is YFSETQ. The CDR3 DNA sequence: TGCGCCAGCAGCTTGTTTACTAGCGGAACCACCTACGGGCAGTACTTC. Protein product: CASSLFTSGTTYGQYF.

This clonotype was picked up many times. The rearrangement joins TRBV7-9 to TRBJ2-7, with TRBD1 identical over 7 bases. After removal of 1 base from V and 4 bases from J, the junction contained 10 bases not matched to a gene. Germline CDR1 SEHNR, CDR2 FQNEAQ (reference sequence). The CDR3 extends over 16 amino acids. CDR3 nucleotides: TGTGCCAGCAGCTTAGGCCGTACAGGGGCGGAGTACGAGCAGTACTTC. It specifies CASSLGRTGAEYEQYF.

J is TRBJ1-4 and V is TRBV28; TRBD1 aligns across 9 bases. Germline-derived CDR1 and CDR2 are MDHEN and SYDVKM. J was trimmed by 7 bases and V by 5 bases; bases with no gene match: 11. This CDR3 contains 16 residues. This CDR3 reads CASSPSWTGVREKLFF. The DNA for the CDR3 is TGTGCCAGCAGTCCGAGCTGGACAGGGGTGCGTGAAAAACTGTTTTTT.

V usage is TRBV30 and J usage is TRBJ2-2; a possible D gene is TRBD1 (5 bases). CDR3 length: 14 residues. Germline V gene lookup returns CDR1 GTSNPN and CDR2 SVGIG (reference sequence). V dropped 3 bases and J dropped 7 bases, with 15 bases sitting between them. CDR3 DNA sequence: TGTGCCTGGAGCCGGACACAATCAAGCGGGGAGCTGTTTTTT. Its protein is CAWSRTQSSGELFF.

Remarks on this clonotype: This may be a read error, as it is one base from a much larger clone. The rearrangement links TRBV27 to TRBJ1-3, with no clear D. CDR1 MNHEY and CDR2 SMNVEV come from the germline V gene (reference sequence). The CDR3 consists of 13 residues. The CDR3 loop is CASSLYGGNTMYF. The CDR3 DNA is TGTGCCAGCAGTTTATATGGTGGAAACACCATGTATTTT.

This clonotype was detected many times. The genes are TRBV10-2 and TRBJ1-2, with D tentatively TRBD1 (5 bases). The CDR3 is made up of 15 amino acids. Looked up from germline, CDR1 is WSHSY and CDR2 is SAAADI. V was trimmed by 3 bases and J by 4 bases, leaving 15 bases between them. CDR3 region: CASSDLGQYRYGYTF. CDR3 coding DNA: TGCGCCAGCAGTGATCTGGGGCAGTATCGCTATGGCTACACCTTC.

This clonotype was seen at least ten times. This chain connects TRBV20-1 to TRBJ2-7; D gene uncertain. Germline CDR1 reads DFQATT; CDR2 reads SNEGSKA (reference sequence). Trimming removed 6 bases from V and 2 bases from J, with 17 bases in between. This CDR3 has 14 residues. CDR3 protein: CSARTVPQTYEQYF. In DNA form, the CDR3 reads TGCAGTGCCAGGACGGTTCCCCAGACCTACGAGCAGTACTTC.

This clonotype appeared many times. This sequence joins TRBV29-1 and TRBJ1-2; 8 bases align to TRBD1. There are 11 residues in the CDR3. V was pared by 5 bases and J by 8 bases, with 4 bases of the junction left unmatched. Germline CDR1 is SQVTM and CDR2 is ANQGSEA. The CDR3 coding sequence is TGCAGCGTTATGGACAGGGCAGGCTACACCTTC. Protein sequence: CSVMDRAGYTF.